Listed below are T cell receptor beta chains from one sample, sequenced in a study of blood T cells in healthy people across ages. TCRdb processed the 5' RACE reads anew with MiXCR; each CDR3 protein has one entry. This sample has approximately 670,000 distinct CDR3 sequences; 40% to 45% occur once, and the top ten carry around 30%. Sequencing was done on a sample of blood. These receptors all come from a man at least 80 years old in good health. The CDR3 runs from the conserved cysteine through the conserved F or W. Fields, in order: V gene, J gene, clone size, D gene, CDR3 DNA, CDR3 protein. The D gene is left open where the match is weak. Part of the rows lack a size; the others show once, few, many or a class for expanded clones.

V: TRBV6-2/TRBV6-3; J: TRBJ1-2; size: NA; D: NA; DNA: TGTGCCAGCAGTTTGGGGCGCGTGGTTCGCTACACCTTC; CDR3: CASSLGRVVRYTF
V: TRBV30; J: TRBJ2-5; size: NA; D: NA; DNA: TGTGCCTGGAGGGGCCTGACAAATCAAGAGACCCAGTACTTC; CDR3: CAWRGLTNQETQYF
V: TRBV20-1; J: TRBJ2-1; size: few; D: NA; DNA: TGCAGTGCTAGTTCACAGGTCTCCTACAATGAGCAGTTCTTC; CDR3: CSASSQVSYNEQFF
V: TRBV6-1; J: TRBJ1-1; size: few; D: NA; DNA: TGTGCCAGTCATTACGGGCAGCGCCTGAACACTGAAGCTTTCTTT; CDR3: CASHYGQRLNTEAFF
V: TRBV5-1; J: TRBJ2-1; size: NA; D: TRBD2; DNA: TGCGCCAGCAGCTTGGGGAGCGGGAGGGACCATGAGCAGCTCTTC; CDR3: CASSLGSGRDHEQLF
V: TRBV13; J: TRBJ2-7; size: NA; D: NA; DNA: TGTGCCAGCAGTTCCATGAGGACAGCCTCCTACGAGCAGTACTTC; CDR3: CASSSMRTASYEQYF
V: TRBV21-1; J: TRBJ2-7; size: NA; D: NA; DNA: TGTGCCAGCAGCAAAAGGCGGGACAAATCTTTCGCCATCCCCTACGAGCAGTACTTC; CDR3: CASSKRRDKSFAIPYEQYF
V: TRBV9; J: TRBJ2-5; size: NA; D: NA; DNA: TGTGCCAGCAGCTCCCGATGGAACCAAGAGACCCAGTACTTC; CDR3: CASSSRWNQETQYF
V: TRBV21-1; J: TRBJ1-2; size: NA; D: NA; DNA: TGTGCCAGCAGCAAAGCTCGTAAAACGGGACAGCGGTCGCGGGGACGCTACACCTTC; CDR3: CASSKARKTGQRSRGRYTF
V: TRBV25-1; J: TRBJ2-1; size: NA; D: TRBD1; DNA: TGTGCCAGCAGTGATCCCCCTTATCGGGACAGTCCCGTCGATGAGCAGTTCTTC; CDR3: CASSDPPYRDSPVDEQFF
V: TRBV20-1; J: TRBJ2-7; size: NA; D: TRBD1; DNA: TGCAGTGCTAGGGGACAGGGAGGATGGTCCTACGAGCAGTACTTC; CDR3: CSARGQGGWSYEQYF
V: TRBV24-1; J: TRBJ2-3; size: NA; D: TRBD2; DNA: TGTGCCACCAGTGGTTCGGCTAGCGGAGTCACAGATACGCAGTATTTT; CDR3: CATSGSASGVTDTQYF
V: TRBV28; J: TRBJ1-5; size: NA; D: NA; DNA: TGTGCCAGCAGTTTGAGTGCCAGCCCCCAGCATTTT; CDR3: CASSLSASPQHF
V: TRBV4-2; J: TRBJ1-2; size: NA; D: TRBD1; DNA: TGTGCCAGCTCCCGGTCAGGGGGCGGTGGGGTCTATGGCTACACCTTC; CDR3: CASSRSGGGGVYGYTF
V: TRBV20-1; J: TRBJ2-7; size: NA; D: TRBD2; DNA: TGCAGTGCTAGTGCTAGCGGCTACGAGCAGTACTTC; CDR3: CSASASGYEQYF
V: TRBV7-2; J: TRBJ2-1; size: many; D: NA; DNA: TGTGCCAGCACCGAAACTGGTTACAATGAGCAGTTCTTC; CDR3: CASTETGYNEQFF
V: TRBV7-9; J: TRBJ2-7; size: once; D: TRBD2; DNA: TGTGCCAGCAGCCTACTAGCGGGAGGAGGGCAAGAGTCCCAGTACTTC; CDR3: CASSLLAGGGQESQYF